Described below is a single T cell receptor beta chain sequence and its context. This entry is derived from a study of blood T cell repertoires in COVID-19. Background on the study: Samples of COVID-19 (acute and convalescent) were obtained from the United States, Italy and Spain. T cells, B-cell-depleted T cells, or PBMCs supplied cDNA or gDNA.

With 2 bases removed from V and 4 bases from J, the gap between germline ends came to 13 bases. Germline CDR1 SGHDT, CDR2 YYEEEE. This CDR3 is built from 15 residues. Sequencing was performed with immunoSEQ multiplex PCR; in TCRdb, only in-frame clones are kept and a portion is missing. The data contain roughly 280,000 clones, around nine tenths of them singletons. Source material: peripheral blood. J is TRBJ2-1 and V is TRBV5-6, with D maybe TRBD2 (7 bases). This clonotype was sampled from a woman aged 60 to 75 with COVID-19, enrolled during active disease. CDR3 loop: CASSLGGLPYNEQFF. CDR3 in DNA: TGTGCCAGCAGCTTAGGGGGACTACCATACAATGAGCAGTTCTTC.